The TCR beta chain under discussion was sequenced for a study of identical twins. Overall study results and limits: Instead of following the same donors, the conclusions were based on cross-sectional statistical analysis. Models underestimated TCR alpha sharing (out-of-frame) in monozygotic twins. Analyses based on zero insertions could be partly confounded by invariant MAIT and iNKT cells.

There are a few counts of this clonotype. Its target is unknown. The authors used template switching to add a universal primer site and gave cDNA unique molecular identifiers. TCRdb fed the 5' RACE reads into MiXCR, producing one record per CDR3 protein. The repertoire has 400,000 to 500,000 distinct CDR3 sequences, approximately 17% of them found once; the top ten carry less than 15%. Per the germline V gene, CDR1 is SGHRS and CDR2 is YFSETQ. CDR3 size: 16 residues. The V segment lost 0 bases and the J segment 0 bases; nucleotides outside the gene matches: 6. Sequencing input: naive T cells sorted from blood. The rearrangement links TRBV5-1 to TRBJ2-7; 7 nucleotides line up with TRBD2. This sequence was found in a man aged 50 to 59 in good health. The CDR3 loop is CASSLDGLAVSYEQYF. Here the CDR3 DNA reads TGCGCCAGCAGCTTGGACGGGCTAGCGGTCTCCTACGAGCAGTACTTC.